This entry is about one T cell receptor beta chain. There are many counts of this clone. Its antigen is unknown. It has no much larger one-base neighbor in the sample; base qualities were not kept. The CDR3 starts with the cysteine, ends with the phenylalanine, and has 15 residues. Here the CDR3 DNA is all that survives: 45 bases in frame from base 1. CDR1 and CDR2, looked up from the germline V gene, are SNHLY and FYNNEI. The junction carries 14 bases between V and J, which are trimmed by 3 bases and 2 bases respectively. The data belong to a study of metastatic and nonmetastatic thyroid tumors (dated by TCRdb to the early 2020s). The study in broad terms: Repertoires were compared across peripheral blood and tumor or nodule tissue samples from malignant and benign thyroid patients.

No patient had received any treatment before thyroid surgery. Patient clinical samples collected from about 2011 to 2018 were retrospectively analysed using T-cell receptor beta sequencing. Library preparation was by PCR. The sequencing machine was an Illumina HiSeq 4000. High-throughput sequencing was used to profile the TCR beta-chain CDR3 region of every patient. In the source study's methods: CDR3 differences across clinicopathological groups were used to build a classifier for discriminating distant-metastatic papillary thyroid cancer patients. The Shannon index was used to assess repertoire diversity, and the Morisita-Horn index was used to assess tumor-blood repertoire similarity. In TCRdb, the public reads were trimmed at Q25 with fastp and aligned with MiXCR, with productive beta chains retained. The V and J calls were determined by TCRdb, not by the authors. Counted in this sample were about 89,000 clones; around 13% of them appeared once. The ten largest account for about 10% of the sample.

Study-wide findings and limitations: In both blood and tumor samples, TCR beta diversity was reported to be significantly higher in malignant tumors than in benign nodules.

This clonotype was obtained from a female donor with papillary thyroid cancer or a benign thyroid nodule (not recorded which). Some clones in this sample may be carry-over from other donors' samples. This chain joins TRBV2 to TRBJ2-7, with a weak D call of TRBD2 (7 bases match). Sequenced input: tumor tissue. The base sequence is TGTGCCAGCAGTGACGGGGAGGGGGGTACCTACGAGCAGTACTTC. This encodes CASSDGEGGTYEQYF.